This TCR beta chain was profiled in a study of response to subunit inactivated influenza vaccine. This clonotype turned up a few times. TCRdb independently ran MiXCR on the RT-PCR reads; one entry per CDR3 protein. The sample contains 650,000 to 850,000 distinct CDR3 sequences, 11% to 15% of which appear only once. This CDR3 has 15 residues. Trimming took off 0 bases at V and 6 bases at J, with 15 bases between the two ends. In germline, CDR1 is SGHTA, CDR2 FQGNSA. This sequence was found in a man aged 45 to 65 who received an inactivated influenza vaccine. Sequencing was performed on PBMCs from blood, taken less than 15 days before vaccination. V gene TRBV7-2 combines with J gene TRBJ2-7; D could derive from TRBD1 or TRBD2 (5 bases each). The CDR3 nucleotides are TGTGCCAGCAGCTTAGCGCTTATCTCGAGGGGCGAGCAGTACTTC. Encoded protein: CASSLALISRGEQYF.